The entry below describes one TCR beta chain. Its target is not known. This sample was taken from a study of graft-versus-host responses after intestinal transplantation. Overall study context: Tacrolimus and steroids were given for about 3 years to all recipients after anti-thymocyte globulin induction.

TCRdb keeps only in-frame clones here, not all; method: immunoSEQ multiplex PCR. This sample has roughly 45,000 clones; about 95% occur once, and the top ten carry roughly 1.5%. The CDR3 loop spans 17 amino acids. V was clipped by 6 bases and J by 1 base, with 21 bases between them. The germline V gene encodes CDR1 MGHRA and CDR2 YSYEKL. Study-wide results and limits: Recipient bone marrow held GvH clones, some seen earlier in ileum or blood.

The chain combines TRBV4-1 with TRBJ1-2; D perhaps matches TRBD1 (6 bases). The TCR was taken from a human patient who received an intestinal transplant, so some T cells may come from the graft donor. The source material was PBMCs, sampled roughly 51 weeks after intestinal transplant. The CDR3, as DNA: TGCGCCAGCAGGGTAACTCAGGGGCGAATTCTTAACTATGGCTACACCTTC. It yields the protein CASRVTQGRILNYGYTF.